Below are 11 T cell receptor beta chains sequenced from a single sample in a study of blood T cell repertoires in COVID-19. Clones were sequenced by immunoSEQ multiplex PCR, and TCRdb holds only the in-frame ones, with some missing. The sample lists almost 250,000 clones; roughly 86% were seen once. The sequencing sample was made of peripheral blood. These receptors originate from a woman older than 75 with COVID-19, enrolled during active disease.

The rearrangement uses TRBV10-1 and TRBJ2-3; 10 bases line up with TRBD2. The CDR3 contains 14 residues. Germline assignment: CDR1 WNHNN and CDR2 SYGVQD (reference sequence). With 5 bases clipped from V and 4 bases from J, the junction kept 3 bases outside the gene matches. CDR3: CASSRSGGADTQYF. The CDR3 DNA reads TGCGCCAGCAGTCGGAGCGGGGGGGCAGATACGCAGTATTTT.

This rearrangement joins TRBV7-2 to TRBJ2-2, with D tentatively TRBD1 (5 bases). CDR3 length: 15 residues. Looked up from germline, CDR1 is SGHTA and CDR2 is FQGNSA. Trimming cost V 3 bases and J 4 bases, with 12 bases left between them. CDR3: CASSLGLPGTGELFF. DNA for the CDR3: TGTGCCAGCAGCTTGGGGCTACCGGGCACCGGGGAGCTGTTTTTT.

The sample holds a few counts of this clone. V usage is TRBV28 and J usage is TRBJ2-1; D perhaps matches TRBD1 (6 bases). V lost 5 bases and J lost 0, with 14 bases in between. CDR1 is MDHEN, CDR2 SYDVKM, per germline. The CDR3 runs 16 residues. Written as DNA, the CDR3 is TGTGCCAGCAGTCGAAACAGGGTTAGCTCCTACAATGAGCAGTTCTTC. It specifies CASSRNRVSSYNEQFF. The variable domain in full, completed from reference TRBV28 and TRBJ2-1, reads DVKVTQSSRYLVKRTGEKVFLECVQDMDHENMFWYRQDPGLGLRLIYFSYDVKMKEKGDIPEGYSVSREKKERFSLILESASTNQTSMYLCASSRNRVSSYNEQFFGPGTRLTVL.

This rearrangement joins TRBV7-2 to TRBJ1-2; TRBD1 might be the D (6 bases). The CDR3 runs 16 residues. CDR1 and CDR2 (germline): SGHTA, FQGNSA. Trimming pared 5 bases from V and 6 bases from J, leaving 22 bases between. The CDR3 nucleotides are TGTGCCAGCAGCGGGGGCCACGGAGGAATACTCGATGGCTACACCTTC. Amino acid sequence: CASSGGHGGILDGYTF. Full variable domain (rest looked up from reference TRBV7-2 and TRBJ1-2): GAGVSQSPSNKVTEKGKDVELRCDPISGHTALYWYRQSLGQGLEFLIYFQGNSAPDKSGLPSDRFSAERTGGSVSTLTIQRTQQEDSAVYLCASSGGHGGILDGYTFGSGTRLTVV.

The gene calls are TRBV19 and TRBJ1-5; no firm D call. Per the germline V gene, CDR1 is LNHDA and CDR2 is SQIVND (reference sequence). This CDR3 has 15 residues. Trimming removed 3 bases from V and 2 bases from J, with 11 bases in between. The CDR3 here is CASSITGGGNQPQHF. The CDR3, as DNA: TGTGCCAGTAGTATTACGGGTGGAGGCAATCAGCCCCAGCATTTT.

This clone has only one observation. CDR3 nucleotide sequence: TGTGCCAGCAGGGGGCCCCTCCCGTCGGATCAGCCCCAGCATTTT. Amino acid sequence: CASRGPLPSDQPQHF. J is TRBJ1-5 and V is TRBV21-1; the table assigns TRBD1, which was not confirmed against the DNA. TRBV21-1 is deemed a pseudogene. The CDR3 spans 15 residues.

This rearrangement joins TRBV5-1 to TRBJ1-4, with 9 nucleotides matching TRBD1. The length of the CDR3 is 16 residues. From germline, CDR1 is SGHRS and CDR2 YFSETQ. V was pared by 3 bases and J by 7 bases, with 10 bases of the junction left unmatched. The CDR3 loop is CASSSGQGGGGEKLFF. CDR3 nucleotides: TGCGCCAGCAGCTCGGGACAGGGAGGCGGTGGTGAAAAACTGTTTTTT. Together with reference TRBV5-1 and TRBJ1-4, the CDR3 gives the full variable domain: KAGVTQTPRYLIKTRGQQVTLSCSPISGHRSVSWYQQTPGQGLQFLFEYFSETQRNKGNFPGRFSGRQFSNSRSEMNVSTLELGDSALYLCASSSGQGGGGEKLFFGSGTQLSVL.

Only one count was recorded for this clone. The genes are TRBV2 and TRBJ1-1; 9 bases fit TRBD1. V shed 6 bases, J shed 0 bases, and the junction held 2 bases outside the gene matches. CDR3 length: 14 residues. The germline V gene encodes CDR1 SNHLY and CDR2 FYNNEI. CDR3 in amino acids: CASRDRGVNTEAFF. The CDR3 bases are TGTGCCAGCAGGGACAGGGGAGTGAACACTGAAGCTTTCTTT. The full variable domain, with the rest looked up from reference TRBV2 and TRBJ1-1, is EPEVTQTPSHQVTQMGQEVILRCVPISNHLYFYWYRQILGQKVEFLVSFYNNEISEKSEIFDDQFSVERPDGSNFTLKIRSTKLEDSAMYFCASRDRGVNTEAFFGQGTRLTVV.

This chain uses TRBV14 with TRBJ1-5; possibly TRBD1 for D (5 bases). Trimming left V 1 base short and J 4 bases short, with 11 bases between. In germline, CDR1 is SGHDN, CDR2 FVKESK. The CDR3 totals 15 residues. The chain's CDR3 is CASSQAGGVNQPQHF. CDR3 bases: TGTGCCAGCAGCCAAGCGGGAGGGGTGAATCAGCCCCAGCATTTT. The full variable domain, completed using reference TRBV14 and TRBJ1-5, is EAGVTQFPSHSVIEKGQTVTLRCDPISGHDNLYWYRRVMGKEIKFLLHFVKESKQDESGMPNNRFLAERTGGTYSTLKVQPAELEDSGVYFCASSQAGGVNQPQHFGDGTRLSIL.

This clone was found once. DNA of the CDR3: TGTGCCAGCAAATCTCAGGGTGGAATTGACACTGAAGCTTTCTTT. This encodes CASKSQGGIDTEAFF. The J gene is TRBJ1-1, the V gene TRBV6-4, with TRBD1 as a possible D gene (5 bases). Per the germline V gene, CDR1 is MRHNA and CDR2 is SNTAGT. This CDR3 is built from 15 residues. Trimming removed 7 bases at V and 3 bases at J, with 18 bases between.

The V call is TRBV4-1, the J call TRBJ2-4, with D possibly TRBD2 on 6 matching bases. The CDR3 totals 14 residues. Germline V gives CDR1 MGHRA, CDR2 YSYEKL. The ends were cut back, 2 bases at V and 8 bases at J, with 13 bases in the middle. For the CDR3, the DNA is TGCGCCAGCAGCCAACAGGTTGGAGGGGACATTCAGTACTTC. Protein sequence: CASSQQVGGDIQYF.